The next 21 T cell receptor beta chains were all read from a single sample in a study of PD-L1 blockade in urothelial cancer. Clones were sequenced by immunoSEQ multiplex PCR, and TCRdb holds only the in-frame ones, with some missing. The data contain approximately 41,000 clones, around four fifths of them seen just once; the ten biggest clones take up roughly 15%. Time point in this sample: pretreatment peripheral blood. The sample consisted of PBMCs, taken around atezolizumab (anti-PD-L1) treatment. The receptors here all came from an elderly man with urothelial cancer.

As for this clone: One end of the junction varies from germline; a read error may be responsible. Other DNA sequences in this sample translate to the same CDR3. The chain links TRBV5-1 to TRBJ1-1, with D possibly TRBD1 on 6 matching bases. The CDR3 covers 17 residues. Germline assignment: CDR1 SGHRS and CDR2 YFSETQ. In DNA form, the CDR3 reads TGTGCCAGCAGCTTCGACAGGATCACCGCCGGGGACACTGAAGCTTTCTTT. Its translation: CASSFDRITAGDTEAFF.

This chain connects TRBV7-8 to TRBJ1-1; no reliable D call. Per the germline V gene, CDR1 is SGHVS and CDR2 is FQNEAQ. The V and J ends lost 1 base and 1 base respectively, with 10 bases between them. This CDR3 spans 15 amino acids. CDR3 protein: CASSLGGVKNTEAFF. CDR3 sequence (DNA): TGTGCCAGCAGCTTAGGCGGCGTGAAGAACACTGAAGCTTTCTTT. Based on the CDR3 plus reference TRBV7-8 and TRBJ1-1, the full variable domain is GAGVSQSPRYKVAKRGQDVALRCDPISGHVSLFWYQQALGQGPEFLTYFQNEAQLDKSGLPSDRFFAERPEGSVSTLKIQRTQQEDSAVYLCASSLGGVKNTEAFFGQGTRLTVV.

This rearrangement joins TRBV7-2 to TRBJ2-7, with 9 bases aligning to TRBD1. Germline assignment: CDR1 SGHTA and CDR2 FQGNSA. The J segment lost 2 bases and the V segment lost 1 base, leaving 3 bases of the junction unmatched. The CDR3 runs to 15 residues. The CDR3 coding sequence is TGTGCCAGCAGCTTAGGGACAGGGGTCACCTACGAGCAGTACTTC. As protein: CASSLGTGVTYEQYF.

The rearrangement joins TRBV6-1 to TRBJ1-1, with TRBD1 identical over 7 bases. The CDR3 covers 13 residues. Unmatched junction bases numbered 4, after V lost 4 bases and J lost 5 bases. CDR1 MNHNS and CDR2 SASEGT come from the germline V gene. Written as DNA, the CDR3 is TGTGCCAGCAGTGTGACAGGGCAAACTGAAGCTTTCTTT. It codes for CASSVTGQTEAFF.

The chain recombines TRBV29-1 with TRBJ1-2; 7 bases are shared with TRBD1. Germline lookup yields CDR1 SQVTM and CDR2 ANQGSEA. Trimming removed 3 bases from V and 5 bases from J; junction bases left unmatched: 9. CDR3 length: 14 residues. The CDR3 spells CSVDVGGAGYGYTF. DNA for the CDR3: TGCAGCGTTGATGTAGGGGGCGCAGGGTATGGCTACACCTTC.

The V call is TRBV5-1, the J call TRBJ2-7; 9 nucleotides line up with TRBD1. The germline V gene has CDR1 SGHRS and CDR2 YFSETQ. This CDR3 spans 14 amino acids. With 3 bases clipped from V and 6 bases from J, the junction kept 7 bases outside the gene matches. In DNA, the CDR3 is TGCGCCAGCAGCTACGGGACAGGGACCCTCGAGCAGTACTTC. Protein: CASSYGTGTLEQYF. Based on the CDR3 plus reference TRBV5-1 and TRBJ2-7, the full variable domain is KAGVTQTPRYLIKTRGQQVTLSCSPISGHRSVSWYQQTPGQGLQFLFEYFSETQRNKGNFPGRFSGRQFSNSRSEMNVSTLELGDSALYLCASSYGTGTLEQYFGPGTRLTVT.

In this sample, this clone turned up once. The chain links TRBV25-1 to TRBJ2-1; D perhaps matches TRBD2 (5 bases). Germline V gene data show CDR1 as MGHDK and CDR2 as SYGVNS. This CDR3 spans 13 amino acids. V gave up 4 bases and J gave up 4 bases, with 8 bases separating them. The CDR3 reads CASSARGYNEQFF. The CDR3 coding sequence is TGTGCCAGCAGTGCTCGCGGGTACAATGAGCAGTTCTTC.

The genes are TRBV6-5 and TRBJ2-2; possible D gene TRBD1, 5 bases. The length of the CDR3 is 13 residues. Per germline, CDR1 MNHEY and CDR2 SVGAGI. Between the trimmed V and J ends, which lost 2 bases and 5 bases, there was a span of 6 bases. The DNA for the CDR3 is TGTGCCAGCAGTTACCCAGGGACCGGGGAGCTGTTTTTT. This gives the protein CASSYPGTGELFF.

The CDR3 loop is CASSLGGKEQETQYF. CDR3 DNA: TGTGCCAGCAGCTTGGGGGGGAAGGAACAAGAGACCCAGTACTTC. V is TRBV11-3 and J is TRBJ2-5; 7 positions match TRBD2. The CDR3 is made up of 15 amino acids. The germline CDR1 and CDR2 sequences are SGHNT and YENEEA. V gave up 3 bases and J gave up 2 bases; unmatched junction bases: 6. Full variable domain (rest looked up from reference TRBV11-3 and TRBJ2-5): EAGVVQSPRYKIIEKKQPVAFWCNPISGHNTLYWYLQNLGQGPELLIRYENEEAVDDSQLPKDRFSAERLKGVDSTLKIQPAELGDSAVYLCASSLGGKEQETQYFGPGTRLLVL.

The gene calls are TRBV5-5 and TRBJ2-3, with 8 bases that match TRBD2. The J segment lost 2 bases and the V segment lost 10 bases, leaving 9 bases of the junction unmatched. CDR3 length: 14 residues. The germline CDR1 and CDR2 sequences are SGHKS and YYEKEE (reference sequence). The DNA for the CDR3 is TGTGCCGCCGGGAGCGGGAGCTACACAGATACGCAGTATTTT. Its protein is CAAGSGSYTDTQYF.

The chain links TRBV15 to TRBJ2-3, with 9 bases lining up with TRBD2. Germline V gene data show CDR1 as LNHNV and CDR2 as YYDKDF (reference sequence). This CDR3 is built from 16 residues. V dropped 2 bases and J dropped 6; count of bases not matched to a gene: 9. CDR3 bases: TGTGCCACCAGCAGACGCAGCGGGAGGAATTTTGATACGCAGTATTTT. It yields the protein CATSRRSGRNFDTQYF.

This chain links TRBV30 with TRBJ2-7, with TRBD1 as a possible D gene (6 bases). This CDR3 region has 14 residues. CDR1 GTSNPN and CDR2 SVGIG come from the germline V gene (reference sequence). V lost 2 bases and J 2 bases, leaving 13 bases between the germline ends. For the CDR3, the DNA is TGTGCCTGGAGTTGGGACACGTCCCCCTACGAGCAGTACTTC. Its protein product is CAWSWDTSPYEQYF.

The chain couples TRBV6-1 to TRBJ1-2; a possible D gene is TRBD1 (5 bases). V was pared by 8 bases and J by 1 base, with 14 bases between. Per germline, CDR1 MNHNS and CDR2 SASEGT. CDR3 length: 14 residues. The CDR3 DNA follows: TGTGCCAGCTCCGCGGACATTCATAACTATGGCTACACCTTC. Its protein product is CASSADIHNYGYTF.

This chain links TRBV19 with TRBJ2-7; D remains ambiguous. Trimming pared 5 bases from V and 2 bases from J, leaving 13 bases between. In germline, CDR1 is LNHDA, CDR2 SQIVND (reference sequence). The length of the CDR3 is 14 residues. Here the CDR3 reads CASSPQYPTYEQYF. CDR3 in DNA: TGTGCCAGTAGTCCCCAGTATCCGACCTACGAGCAGTACTTC.

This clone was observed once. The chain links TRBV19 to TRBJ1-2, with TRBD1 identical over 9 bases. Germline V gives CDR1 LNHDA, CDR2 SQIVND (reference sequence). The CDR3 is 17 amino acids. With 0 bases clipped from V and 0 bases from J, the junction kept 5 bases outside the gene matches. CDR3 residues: CASSIDQGTGTNYGYTF. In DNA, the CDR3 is TGTGCCAGTAGTATAGATCAAGGGACAGGGACTAACTATGGCTACACCTTC.

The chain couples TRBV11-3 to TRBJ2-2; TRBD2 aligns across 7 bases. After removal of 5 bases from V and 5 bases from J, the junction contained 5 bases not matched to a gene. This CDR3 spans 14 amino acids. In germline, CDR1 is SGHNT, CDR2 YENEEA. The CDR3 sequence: CASSTGAGTGELFF. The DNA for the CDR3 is TGTGCCAGCAGCACGGGAGCGGGGACCGGGGAGCTGTTTTTT.

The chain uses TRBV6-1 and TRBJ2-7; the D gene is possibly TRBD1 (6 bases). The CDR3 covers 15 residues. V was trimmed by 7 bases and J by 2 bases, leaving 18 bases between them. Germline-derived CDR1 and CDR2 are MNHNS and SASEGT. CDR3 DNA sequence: TGTGCCAGCACCCGACACCGGGACACACCCTACGAGCAGTACTTC. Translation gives CASTRHRDTPYEQYF.

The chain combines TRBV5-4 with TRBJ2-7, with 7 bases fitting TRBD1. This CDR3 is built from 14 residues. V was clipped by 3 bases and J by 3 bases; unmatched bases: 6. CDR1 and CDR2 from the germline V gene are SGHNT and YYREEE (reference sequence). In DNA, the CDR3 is TGTGCCAGCAGCTCGTCCGGGACAGTCTACGAGCAGTACTTC. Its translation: CASSSSGTVYEQYF.

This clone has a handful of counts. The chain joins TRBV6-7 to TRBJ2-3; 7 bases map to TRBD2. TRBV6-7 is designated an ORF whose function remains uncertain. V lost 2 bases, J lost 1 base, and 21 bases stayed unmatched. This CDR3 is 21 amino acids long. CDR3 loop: CASSYPGVGVGRERGTDTQYF. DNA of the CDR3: TGTGCCAGCAGTTACCCTGGGGTCGGGGTTGGGCGGGAGAGGGGCACAGATACGCAGTATTTT.

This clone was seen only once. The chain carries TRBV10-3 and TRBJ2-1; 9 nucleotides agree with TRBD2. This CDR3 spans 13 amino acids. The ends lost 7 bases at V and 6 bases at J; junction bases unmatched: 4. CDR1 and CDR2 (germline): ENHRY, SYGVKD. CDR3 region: CAIMGTSSNEQFF. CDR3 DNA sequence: TGTGCCATCATGGGGACTAGCTCCAATGAGCAGTTCTTC.

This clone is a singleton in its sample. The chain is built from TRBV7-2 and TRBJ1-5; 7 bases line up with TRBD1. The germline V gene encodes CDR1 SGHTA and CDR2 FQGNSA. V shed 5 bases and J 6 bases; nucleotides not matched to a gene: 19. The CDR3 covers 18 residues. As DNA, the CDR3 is TGTGCCAGCAGCCCCTCAGGCAGGGGGGTCGGTATCCCTCAGCCCCAGCATTTT. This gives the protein CASSPSGRGVGIPQPQHF.